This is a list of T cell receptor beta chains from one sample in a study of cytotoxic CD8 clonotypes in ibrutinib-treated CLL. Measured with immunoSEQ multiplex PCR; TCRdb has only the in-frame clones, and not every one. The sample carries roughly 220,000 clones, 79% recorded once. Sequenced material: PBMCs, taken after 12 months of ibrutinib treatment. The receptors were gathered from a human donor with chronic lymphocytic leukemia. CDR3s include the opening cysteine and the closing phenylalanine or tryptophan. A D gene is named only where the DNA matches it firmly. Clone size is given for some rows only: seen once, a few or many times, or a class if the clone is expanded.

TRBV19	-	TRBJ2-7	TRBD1	CASSIGLGGRGRLYEQYF	TGTGCCAGTAGTATAGGGCTAGGGGGCAGGGGGCGACTCTACGAGCAGTACTTC
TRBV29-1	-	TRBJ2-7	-	CSVGGQPYEQYF	TGCAGCGTTGGAGGGCAACCCTACGAGCAGTACTTC
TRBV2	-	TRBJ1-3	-	CASSEQGPGNTIYF	TGTGCCAGCAGCGAGCAGGGGCCTGGAAACACCATATATTTT
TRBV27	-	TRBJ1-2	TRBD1	CASSPYILYLRGRNYGYTF	TGTGCCAGCAGTCCCTATATTCTCTACCTCAGGGGGCGCAACTATGGCTACACCTTC
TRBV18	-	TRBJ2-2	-	CASSPGGGWDTGELFF	TGTGCCAGCTCACCGGGAGGAGGCTGGGACACCGGGGAGCTGTTTTTT
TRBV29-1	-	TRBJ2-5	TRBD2	CSASGVRQETQYF	TGCAGCGCTAGCGGGGTACGCCAAGAGACCCAGTACTTC
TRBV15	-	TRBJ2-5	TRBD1	CATRLQGAMETQYF	TGTGCCACCAGGCTACAGGGGGCGATGGAGACCCAGTACTTC
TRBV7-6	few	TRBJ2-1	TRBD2	CASSSYGGASSYNEQFF	TGTGCCAGCAGCTCGTACGGGGGGGCTTCCTCCTACAATGAGCAGTTCTTC
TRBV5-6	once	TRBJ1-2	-	CASSPVGLDYGYTF	TGTGCCAGCAGCCCCGTGGGGCTAGACTATGGCTACACCTTC
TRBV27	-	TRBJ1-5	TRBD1	CASSLSGGTGNQPQHF	TGTGCCAGCAGTTTATCGGGTGGGACAGGGAATCAGCCCCAGCATTTT
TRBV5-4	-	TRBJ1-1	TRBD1	CASSLTGYTEAFF	TGTGCCAGCAGCCTGACAGGGTACACTGAAGCTTTCTTT
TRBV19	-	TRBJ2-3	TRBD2	CASRLAGADTQYF	TGTGCCAGTAGACTAGCGGGAGCAGATACGCAGTATTTT
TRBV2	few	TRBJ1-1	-	CASSDLGLENTEAFF	TGTGCCAGCAGTGATCTAGGGCTTGAGAACACTGAAGCTTTCTTT
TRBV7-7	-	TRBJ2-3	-	CASSKRGAKTDTQYF	TGTGCTAGCAGCAAAAGGGGGGCGAAAACAGATACGCAGTATTTT
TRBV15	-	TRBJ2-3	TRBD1	CATSRRQGARTDTQYF	TGTGCCACCAGCAGGAGGCAGGGGGCCCGCACAGATACGCAGTATTTT
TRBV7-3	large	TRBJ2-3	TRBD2	CASSSSGGVADTQYF	TGTGCCAGCAGCTCCTCCGGGGGGGTCGCAGATACGCAGTATTTT
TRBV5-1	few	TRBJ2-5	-	CASSLSAETQYF	TGCGCCAGCAGCTTGTCGGCGGAGACCCAGTACTTC
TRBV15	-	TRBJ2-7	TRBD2	CATSQGLAGVYEQYF	TGTGCCACAAGTCAAGGACTAGCGGGAGTTTACGAGCAGTACTTC
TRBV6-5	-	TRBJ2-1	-	CASMGTSTSKQFF	TGTGCCAGCATGGGGACGAGCACCTCTAAGCAGTTCTTC
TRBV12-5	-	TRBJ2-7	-	CASGSSLLLDHDGQYF	TGTGCTAGTGGTTCCTCTCTCCTACTGGATCACGACGGGCAGTACTTC
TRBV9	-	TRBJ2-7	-	CASSRGDREQYF	TGTGCCAGCAGCAGAGGGGACCGCGAGCAGTACTTC
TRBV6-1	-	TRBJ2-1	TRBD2	CASSEQSGLAGGSSYNEQFF	TGTGCCAGCAGTGAACAATCTGGACTAGCGGGGGGAAGCTCCTACAATGAGCAGTTCTTC
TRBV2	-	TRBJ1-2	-	CASSLQGDYGYTF	TGTGCCAGCAGTCTACAGGGAGACTATGGCTACACCTTC
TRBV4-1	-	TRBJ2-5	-	CASSQDRRGLGETQYF	TGCGCCAGCAGCCAAGATAGGCGGGGGCTCGGAGAGACCCAGTACTTC
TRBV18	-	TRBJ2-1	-	CASSLNSDRVGRNEQFF	TGTGCCAGCTCACTAAACTCCGACAGGGTCGGGAGGAATGAGCAGTTCTTC
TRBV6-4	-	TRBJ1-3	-	CASSDSRPRGGNTIYF	TGTGCCAGCAGTGACTCGAGGCCCCGGGGTGGAAACACCATATATTTT
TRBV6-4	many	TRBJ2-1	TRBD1	CASSEDRDYNEQFF	TGTGCCAGCAGTGAGGACAGGGACTACAATGAGCAGTTCTTC
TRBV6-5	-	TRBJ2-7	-	CASSYLPSSYEQYF	TGTGCCAGCAGTTACCTTCCTAGCTCCTACGAGCAGTACTTC
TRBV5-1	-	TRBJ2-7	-	CASSLGPVAGSYEQYF	TGCGCCAGCAGCTTGGGCCCCGTCGCGGGTTCCTACGAGCAGTACTTC
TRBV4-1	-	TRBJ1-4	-	CASSQDQRGTNEKLFF	TGCGCCAGCAGCCAAGATCAAAGGGGTACTAATGAAAAACTGTTTTTT
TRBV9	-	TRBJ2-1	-	CASTTSAGPANEQFF	TGTGCCAGCACTACTTCGGCGGGGCCCGCGAATGAGCAGTTCTTC
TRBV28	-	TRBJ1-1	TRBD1	CASRGQGKSGNTEAFF	TGTGCCAGCAGGGGACAGGGAAAATCGGGGAACACTGAAGCTTTCTTT
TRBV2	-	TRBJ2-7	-	CASSEARPEQYF	TGTGCCAGCAGTGAAGCGCGGCCTGAGCAGTACTTC
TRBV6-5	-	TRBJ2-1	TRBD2	CASSQATSGGNEQFF	TGTGCCAGCAGCCAAGCGACTAGCGGGGGGAATGAGCAGTTCTTC
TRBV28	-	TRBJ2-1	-	CASRLLGSYNEQFF	TGTGCCAGCAGGTTACTAGGGTCCTACAATGAGCAGTTCTTC
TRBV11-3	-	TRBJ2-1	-	CASSLEGNEQFF	TGTGCCAGCAGCTTAGAGGGGAATGAGCAGTTCTTC
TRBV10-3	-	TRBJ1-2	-	CAISVREDGYTF	TGTGCCATCAGTGTAAGGGAAGATGGCTACACCTTC
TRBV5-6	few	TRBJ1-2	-	CASRRKDGSYGYTF	TGTGCCAGCCGAAGGAAGGACGGCTCTTATGGCTACACCTTC
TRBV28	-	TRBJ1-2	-	CASSRQDYGYTF	TGTGCCAGCAGCCGACAGGACTATGGCTACACCTTC
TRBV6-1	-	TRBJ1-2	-	CASSVIGGLEGYTF	TGTGCCAGCAGTGTGATAGGGGGTCTGGAGGGCTACACCTTC
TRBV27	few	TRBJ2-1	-	CASALRSGTYNEQFF	TGTGCCAGCGCATTGAGGAGCGGCACCTACAATGAGCAGTTCTTC